This TCR beta chain is from a study of T cell responses to AZD1222 COVID-19 vaccine. Looking at the study overall: The analysis combined second doses at about 4 or about 12 weeks. Study-wide points: White British ancestry dominated among donors, who included more females, and clonal diversity was possibly underestimated. Regions left unmutated in variants are reportedly the target of nearly half of spike-specific TCRs.

Remarks on this clone: Its cognate antigen is unknown.

Germline CDR1 SGHTA, CDR2 FQGNSA. This CDR3 is 13 amino acids long. V lost 4 bases and J lost 8; bases outside the gene matches: 5. Profiling relied on immunoSEQ multiplex PCR, and the TCRdb table lists in-frame clones only, not all of them. The repertoire includes more than 85,000 clones, nearly 90% of them detected once, and less than 3.5% sits in the top ten. The source was peripheral blood, collected on day 0 of AZD1222 vaccination. This sequence was found in an adult in good health. V is TRBV7-2 and J is TRBJ2-1, with 7 positions matching TRBD2. DNA of the CDR3: TGTGCCAGCAGCTGGGGGGGGTCGGATGAGCAGTTCTTC. It encodes CASSWGGSDEQFF.